Listed below are T cell receptor beta chains from one sample, sequenced in a study of T cell repertoires in cytomegalovirus infection. Each CDR3 protein is one row after TCRdb ran MiXCR on the reads. The top ten hold approximately 8% of the sample, which has around 100,000 distinct CDR3 sequences, approximately 16% seen once. Source material: PBMCs. These receptors originate from a human donor in good health (CMV status not recorded). Some clones in this sample may be carry-over from other donors' samples. CDR3s include the opening cysteine and the closing phenylalanine or tryptophan. D genes are given only for firm matches. Clone size is given for some rows only: seen once, a few or many times, or a class if the clone is expanded.

d_gene: TRBD1; v_gene: TRBV2; abundance: -; j_gene: TRBJ2-7; CDR3nt: TGTGCCAGCAGTGGTACAGGGGAAGGCTACGAGCAGTACTTC; CDR3aa: CASSGTGEGYEQYF
d_gene: -; v_gene: TRBV5-6; abundance: few; j_gene: TRBJ2-5; CDR3nt: TGTGCCAGCAGCTTGTACTGGGTCGGGCCGGAGACCCAGTACTTC; CDR3aa: CASSLYWVGPETQYF
d_gene: -; v_gene: TRBV28; abundance: many; j_gene: TRBJ2-7; CDR3nt: TGTGCCAGCAGATCTACAGGTTCTATGATCGAGCAGTACTTC; CDR3aa: CASRSTGSMIEQYF
d_gene: TRBD1; v_gene: TRBV10-3; abundance: -; j_gene: TRBJ1-1; CDR3nt: TGTGCCATCAGTGGGGACAGGTCGAACACTGAAGCTTTCTTT; CDR3aa: CAISGDRSNTEAFF
d_gene: TRBD2; v_gene: TRBV4-1; abundance: few; j_gene: TRBJ2-1; CDR3nt: TGCGCCAGCAAAACAGCGGGAGACTCCTACAATGAGCAGTTCTTC; CDR3aa: CASKTAGDSYNEQFF
d_gene: TRBD2; v_gene: TRBV20-1; abundance: -; j_gene: TRBJ2-5; CDR3nt: TGCAGTGCTTTTCTAGCGGGGAGCTCCCAAGAGACCCAGTACTTC; CDR3aa: CSAFLAGSSQETQYF
d_gene: -; v_gene: TRBV3-1; abundance: -; j_gene: TRBJ2-2; CDR3nt: TGTGCCAGCAGCCACCAGGGAAGGGCCGGGGAGCTGTTTTTT; CDR3aa: CASSHQGRAGELFF
d_gene: -; v_gene: TRBV7-6; abundance: -; j_gene: TRBJ2-2; CDR3nt: TGTGCCAGCAGCTCTGGGACCGTGGCGAACACCGGGGAGCTGTTTTTT; CDR3aa: CASSSGTVANTGELFF
d_gene: -; v_gene: TRBV7-3; abundance: -; j_gene: TRBJ2-1; CDR3nt: TGTGCCAGCAGCTTAAGAGGGGGGCCCCTTTTAAAAGACAATGAGCAGATCTTC; CDR3aa: CASSLRGGPLLKDNEQIF
d_gene: -; v_gene: TRBV28; abundance: few; j_gene: TRBJ1-1; CDR3nt: TGTGCCAGCAGTTTATTCCGGTCCCATGGACTTCGGAACACTGAAGCTTTCTTT; CDR3aa: CASSLFRSHGLRNTEAFF
d_gene: -; v_gene: TRBV28; abundance: once; j_gene: TRBJ1-3; CDR3nt: TGTGCCAGCGGGCAGGACCTAACTGGAAACACCATATATTTT; CDR3aa: CASGQDLTGNTIYF
d_gene: -; v_gene: TRBV28; abundance: few; j_gene: TRBJ2-2; CDR3nt: TGTGCCAGCAGTTTATTAGGGACCCGAGTACTGTTTTTT; CDR3aa: CASSLLGTRVLFF
d_gene: -; v_gene: TRBV7-8; abundance: many; j_gene: TRBJ2-7; CDR3nt: TGTGCCAGCAGCCCCCGTTGGGACCCCGTCGGGTACTTC; CDR3aa: CASSPRWDPVGYF
d_gene: -; v_gene: TRBV30; abundance: -; j_gene: TRBJ1-5; CDR3nt: TGTGCCTGGAGTGGGGGGACGCACAATCAGCCCCAGCATTTT; CDR3aa: CAWSGGTHNQPQHF
d_gene: -; v_gene: TRBV28; abundance: few; j_gene: TRBJ2-3; CDR3nt: TGTGCCAGCACGGACCAAGGGGGGTCGATACACCAGGCAGATACGCAGTATTTT; CDR3aa: CASTDQGGSIHQADTQYF
d_gene: TRBD1; v_gene: TRBV6-5; abundance: many; j_gene: TRBJ2-7; CDR3nt: TGTGCCAGCAGTCGGGACAGGTTGAGCTCCTACGAGCAGTACTTC; CDR3aa: CASSRDRLSSYEQYF
d_gene: -; v_gene: TRBV30; abundance: -; j_gene: TRBJ2-5; CDR3nt: TGTGCCTGGAGTGACCAAGAGACCCAGTACTTC; CDR3aa: CAWSDQETQYF
d_gene: -; v_gene: TRBV20-1; abundance: few; j_gene: TRBJ1-2; CDR3nt: TGCAGTGCTTCGGGACAACCCTATGGCTACACCTTC; CDR3aa: CSASGQPYGYTF
d_gene: TRBD1; v_gene: TRBV6-6; abundance: many; j_gene: TRBJ1-1; CDR3nt: TGTGCCAGCAGTAAGGGGGACAGGCCACACACTGAAGCTTTCTTT; CDR3aa: CASSKGDRPHTEAFF
d_gene: TRBD1; v_gene: TRBV7-6; abundance: many; j_gene: TRBJ2-1; CDR3nt: TGTGCCAGCAGCTTACTCGCGCAGGGGGCCTACAATGAGCAGTTCTTC; CDR3aa: CASSLLAQGAYNEQFF
d_gene: -; v_gene: TRBV7-2; abundance: few; j_gene: TRBJ2-1; CDR3nt: TGTGCCAGCAGCTTAGCGGGTAGCGCTTGGTCCTACAATGAGCAGTTCTTC; CDR3aa: CASSLAGSAWSYNEQFF
d_gene: TRBD1; v_gene: TRBV20-1; abundance: -; j_gene: TRBJ2-5; CDR3nt: TGCAGTGCTCAAACAGGGGTGGTGGAGACCCAGTACTTC; CDR3aa: CSAQTGVVETQYF
d_gene: -; v_gene: TRBV18; abundance: many; j_gene: TRBJ1-4; CDR3nt: TGTGCCAGCTCACCCGTAGGCGGAATTAATGAAAAACTGTTTTTT; CDR3aa: CASSPVGGINEKLFF